The next 19 T cell receptor beta chains were all read from a single sample in a study of patients and donors after allogeneic stem cell transplantation. TCRdb called the RT-PCR reads again in MiXCR, with one record for every CDR3 protein. The table includes 900,000 to 1,000,000 distinct CDR3 sequences, approximately 18% detected once. The sample comprised blood, either unsorted or a sorted T cell fraction (not recorded which). Every receptor here comes from a human donor who was either an allogeneic HSCT recipient or a stem cell or donor lymphocyte infusion donor (not recorded which). It is not recorded whose cells these are; they may come from a transplant donor.

V and J are TRBV7-3 and TRBJ1-6, with TRBD1 matching over 8 bases. CDR1 SGHTA and CDR2 FQGTGA come from the germline V gene. Trimming at V came to 4 bases and at J to 7 bases, leaving 6 bases not matched to a gene. CDR3 length: 15 amino acids. CDR3 in amino acids: CASSSGQGGNSPLHF. The DNA for the CDR3 is TGTGCCAGCAGCTCCGGACAGGGCGGGAATTCACCCCTCCACTTT.

This clonotype was seen many times. The chain employs TRBV27 and TRBJ2-7; 7 bases line up with TRBD2. Germline V gives CDR1 MNHEY, CDR2 SMNVEV (reference sequence). CDR3 length: 15 amino acids. Trimming removed 9 bases from V and 0 bases from J; junction bases left unmatched: 11. The CDR3 region is CASSLSSGDSYEQYF. CDR3 nucleotides: TGTGCCAGTTCCCTCTCGAGCGGGGACTCCTACGAGCAGTACTTC.

The sample holds a few counts of this clonotype. The chain uses TRBV5-5 and TRBJ2-2; 9 bases align to TRBD1. Germline CDR1 and CDR2: SGHKS and YYEKEE (reference sequence). The CDR3 sequence is 15 residues long. V gave up 5 bases and J gave up 6 bases; unmatched junction bases: 8. In nucleotides, the CDR3 is TGTGCCAGCAGGACGACAGGGGGAGTACCCGGGGAGCTGTTTTTT. It translates to CASRTTGGVPGELFF. The variable domain in full, with the rest retrieved from reference TRBV5-5 and TRBJ2-2, is DAGVTQSPTHLIKTRGQQVTLRCSPISGHKSVSWYQQVLGQGPQFIFQYYEKEERGRGNFPDRFSARQFPNYSSELNVNALLLGDSALYLCASRTTGGVPGELFFGEGSRLTVL.

This clonotype came up a few times. This chain uses TRBV29-1 with TRBJ1-1, with D perhaps TRBD1 (5 bases). The CDR3 length is 12 residues. Germline V gene lookup returns CDR1 SQVTM and CDR2 ANQGSEA. The V end was cut by 6 bases, the J end by 3 bases, with 11 bases between. The CDR3 bases are TGCAGCGTACAGAGGGGCCACACTGAAGCTTTCTTT. It specifies CSVQRGHTEAFF.

This clonotype was seen more than once but under ten times. The genes are TRBV11-2 and TRBJ2-1, with D possibly matching TRBD2 (6 bases). Germline V lookup: CDR1 SGHAT, CDR2 FQNNGV. V shed 2 bases and J shed 7 bases, with 21 bases lying between them. CDR3 length: 17 amino acids. The CDR3 nucleotides read TGTGCCAGCAGCTTACGACCCGCCGGGAGTGAGTGGAATGAGCAGTTCTTC. It specifies CASSLRPAGSEWNEQFF.

The sample holds many counts of this clonotype. J is TRBJ2-3 and V is TRBV5-6; TRBD2 matches at 14 bases. Trimming took 3 bases from V and 9 from J; bases not matched to a gene: 6. Germline CDR1 reads SGHDT; CDR2 reads YYEEEE. This CDR3 is built from 15 residues. This CDR3 is CASSSGLAGARTQYF. Written as DNA, the CDR3 is TGTGCCAGCAGCTCGGGACTAGCGGGAGCTAGGACGCAGTATTTT.

As to this clonotype: The junction shows a germline mismatch at one end, possibly a read error. This chain joins TRBV7-9 and TRBJ1-6; no clear D. The CDR3 runs 13 residues. Germline V gives CDR1 SEHNR, CDR2 FQNEAQ (reference sequence). The CDR3 region is CARSFLEYSPLHF. CDR3 in DNA: TGTGCCAGAAGCTTCTTAGAATACTCACCCCTCCACTTT.

The sample holds a few counts of this clonotype. The chain couples TRBV9 to TRBJ1-4; 8 bases fit TRBD1. Germline-derived CDR1 and CDR2 are SGDLS and YYNGEE. CDR3 length: 15 residues. Trimming removed 2 bases from V and 6 bases from J; junction bases left unmatched: 6. The CDR3 sequence: CASSVAGTGYEKLFF. The CDR3 region has the DNA TGTGCCAGCAGCGTGGCCGGGACAGGATATGAAAAACTGTTTTTT.

This clonotype appeared a few times. V and J are TRBV4-3 and TRBJ2-4, with D perhaps matching TRBD2 (6 bases). The CDR3 loop spans 18 amino acids. Germline V gene sequence: CDR1 LGHNA, CDR2 YSLEER. V shed 0 bases and J shed 7 bases, with 22 bases lying between them. This chain's CDR3 is CASSQDPAGRIGENIQYF. The CDR3 DNA sequence: TGCGCCAGCAGCCAAGACCCCGCGGGGAGGATTGGAGAGAACATTCAGTACTTC.

This clonotype was seen at least ten times. V and J are TRBV12-3 or TRBV12-4 and TRBJ1-5, with D possibly being TRBD1 (6 bases). This CDR3 spans 14 amino acids. Trimming stripped 2 bases from V and 7 bases from J, with 12 bases between. CDR3 nucleotide sequence: TGTGCCAGCAGTTTACACAGGGTCCAGCAGCCCCAGCATTTT. Translating it yields CASSLHRVQQPQHF.

This clonotype was seen a handful of times. This chain joins TRBV12-3 or TRBV12-4 and TRBJ2-1; D is unclear. This CDR3 contains 16 residues. The V end lost 2 bases, the J end lost 2 bases, and 13 bases lay between the germline ends. CDR3 sequence: CASSLRNLPPYNEQFF. CDR3 coding DNA: TGTGCCAGCAGTTTAAGGAACCTACCACCCTACAATGAGCAGTTCTTC.

In this sample, this clonotype turned up a few times. The gene calls are TRBV7-9 and TRBJ2-3, with D perhaps matching TRBD2 (6 bases). The V end was cut by 11 bases, the J end by 0 bases, with 15 bases between. Germline CDR1 reads SEHNR; CDR2 reads FQNEAQ (reference sequence). This CDR3 is 14 amino acids long. In DNA, the CDR3 is TGTGCCGGTACGGGAGACAGTAGCACAGATACGCAGTATTTT. Amino acid sequence: CAGTGDSSTDTQYF.

This clonotype was counted a few times. The CDR3 bases are TGTGCCAGCACCCCCCCGGGACAGGGACAAGAGACCCAGTACTTC. It translates to CASTPPGQGQETQYF. The gene calls are TRBV6-1 and TRBJ2-5; TRBD1 agrees at 9 bases. This CDR3 contains 15 residues. Losses at the gene ends were 7 bases for V and 2 bases for J; bases not matched to a gene: 8. Germline values: CDR1 MNHNS, CDR2 SASEGT.

This clonotype turned up a few times. This chain links TRBV3-1 with TRBJ2-1; D not certain. Germline values: CDR1 LGHDT, CDR2 YNNKEL (reference sequence). The CDR3 covers 14 residues. The germline V and J ends were trimmed by 0 bases and 12 bases, with 15 bases remaining between them. CDR3 amino acids: CASSQDGSESRQFF. CDR3 sequence (DNA): TGTGCCAGCAGCCAAGACGGATCTGAAAGTCGGCAGTTCTTC.

The rearrangement joins TRBV30 to TRBJ1-3, with D possibly matching TRBD1 (5 bases). The CDR3 totals 15 residues. V lost 3 bases to trimming and J lost 0 bases, with 12 bases between them. Germline loops: CDR1 GTSNPN, CDR2 SVGIG (reference sequence). CDR3 bases: TGTGCCTGGAGCTCGGGGCAGTTCTCTGGAAACACCATATATTTT. Translation: CAWSSGQFSGNTIYF.

The J gene is TRBJ2-1, the V gene TRBV5-1, with a possible D match to TRBD1 (6 bases). CDR1 is SGHRS, CDR2 YFSETQ, per germline. The CDR3 length is 13 residues. Trimming took off 0 bases at V and 9 bases at J, with 10 bases between the two ends. The CDR3 loop is CASSLGGRSEQFF. CDR3 coding DNA: TGCGCCAGCAGCTTGGGGGGGCGGAGTGAGCAGTTCTTC.

The V call is TRBV5-1, the J call TRBJ2-2; D may be TRBD2 (5 bases). CDR1 SGHRS and CDR2 YFSETQ come from the germline V gene. The CDR3 sequence is 17 residues long. Trimming took 0 bases from V and 6 from J, leaving 18 bases between them. CDR3 sequence reads: CASSLAPGSASAGELFF. CDR3 nucleotide sequence: TGCGCCAGCAGCTTGGCCCCGGGGTCGGCCAGCGCCGGGGAGCTGTTTTTT.

This clonotype was counted only a few times. This chain uses TRBV12-3 or TRBV12-4 with TRBJ2-5; 12 bases match TRBD2. The CDR3 runs to 15 residues. With V trimmed by 6 bases and J by 3 bases, 5 bases remained unmatched. CDR3 bases: TGTGCCAGCAGCATGACTAGCGGGAGAAAAGAGACCCAGTACTTC. It translates to CASSMTSGRKETQYF.

This clonotype turned up a few times. This chain connects TRBV5-1 to TRBJ1-5, with 8 bases fitting TRBD1. This CDR3 is built from 15 residues. Germline V CDR1 and CDR2: SGHRS, YFSETQ. With 4 bases clipped from V and 6 bases from J, the junction kept 9 bases outside the gene matches. CDR3: CASSDGQGGGQPQHF. The CDR3 DNA reads as TGCGCCAGCAGCGACGGACAGGGCGGAGGTCAGCCCCAGCATTTT.